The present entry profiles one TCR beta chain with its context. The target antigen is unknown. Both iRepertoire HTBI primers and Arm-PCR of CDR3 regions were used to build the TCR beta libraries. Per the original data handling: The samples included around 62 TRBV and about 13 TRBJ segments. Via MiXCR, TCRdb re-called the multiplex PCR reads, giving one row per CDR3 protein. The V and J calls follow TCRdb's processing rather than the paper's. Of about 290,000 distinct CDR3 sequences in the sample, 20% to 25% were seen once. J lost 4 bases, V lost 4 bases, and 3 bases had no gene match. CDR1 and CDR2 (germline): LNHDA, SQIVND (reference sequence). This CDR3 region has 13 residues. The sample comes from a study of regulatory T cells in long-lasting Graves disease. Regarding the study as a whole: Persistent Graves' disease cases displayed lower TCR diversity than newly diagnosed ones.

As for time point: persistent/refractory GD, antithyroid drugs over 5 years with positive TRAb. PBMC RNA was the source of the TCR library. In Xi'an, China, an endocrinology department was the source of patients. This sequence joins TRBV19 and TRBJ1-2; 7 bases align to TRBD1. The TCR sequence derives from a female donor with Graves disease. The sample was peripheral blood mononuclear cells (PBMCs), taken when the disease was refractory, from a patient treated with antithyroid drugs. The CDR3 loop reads CASSRGGSYGYTF. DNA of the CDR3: TGTGCCAGTAGTAGAGGGGGCAGCTATGGCTACACCTTC.